The present TCR beta chain was sequenced within a study of T cell responses to AZD1222 COVID-19 vaccine. The CDR3 length is 16 residues. V lost 3 bases to trimming and J lost 7 bases; unmatched junction nucleotides: 8. CDR1 and CDR2 (germline): SGHTA, FQGNSA. Produced via immunoSEQ multiplex PCR; TCRdb's table is partial and in-frame only. The sample has some 200,000 clones; around 89% are singletons. This chain connects TRBV7-2 to TRBJ1-6; 8 nucleotides align to TRBD1. This receptor was taken from an adult in good health. Material: peripheral blood, obtained on day 0 of AZD1222 vaccination. The CDR3 spells CASSLLWTGTNSPLHF. DNA of the CDR3: TGTGCCAGCAGCTTGTTATGGACAGGGACGAATTCACCCCTCCACTTT.